This T cell receptor (beta chain) was documented in a study of long-term antiretroviral therapy in people with HIV. This CDR3 region has 13 residues. V gave up 5 bases and J gave up 2 bases, with 8 bases separating them. Germline CDR1 SGHNT, CDR2 YENEEA. At the survey level, the v3.0 immunoSEQ assay was run. The data were produced by immunoSEQ multiplex PCR, yet TCRdb's version contains in-frame clones alone and is incomplete. The repertoire consists of 30,000 or so clones, with about 93% occurring once and the leading ten covering over 6%. This chain joins TRBV11-3 and TRBJ2-3; D may be TRBD2 (5 bases). The origin of this receptor is a woman between 40 and 55 years old with HIV. Source: unsorted PBMCs, taken approximately 6.3 years after starting antiretroviral therapy. The CDR3 region is CASSSRDTDTQYF. In DNA, the CDR3 is TGTGCCAGCAGCAGCCGGGACACAGATACGCAGTATTTT.